This T cell receptor beta chain appears in the sequencing data of a study of blood T cell repertoires in COVID-19. Study summary: Collection of acute and convalescent COVID-19 samples took place in the United States, Italy and Spain.

The CDR3 extends over 16 amino acids. Authors' methods: The authors estimated nucleated cell counts from reference gene primer amplification. Profiled with immunoSEQ multiplex PCR; TCRdb holds only in-frame clones, not every one. D and trimming were read from the DNA, whereas the V and J calls and clone size are those reported in that table. The sample yields 220,000 or so clones, about 83% seen once. Enrolled through a virtual design, the participants were between 18 and 89 years of age and came from roughly 22 US areas. The recovered donors of Cohort 3 showed two negative PCRs, clearance, or symptom resolution.

The sequenced material came from PBMCs or T cells enriched from blood (not recorded which). The sequence came from a woman aged 45-60 years who had recovered from COVID-19. The rearrangement joins TRBV1 to TRBJ2-1; TRBD1, the table's D call, was not compared with the DNA. TRBV1 is reported as a pseudogene. CDR3 sequence reads: CTSSQDRRQTNNEQFF. As DNA, the CDR3 is TGCACCAGCAGCCAAGATAGGAGACAGACGAACAATGAGCAGTTCTTC.